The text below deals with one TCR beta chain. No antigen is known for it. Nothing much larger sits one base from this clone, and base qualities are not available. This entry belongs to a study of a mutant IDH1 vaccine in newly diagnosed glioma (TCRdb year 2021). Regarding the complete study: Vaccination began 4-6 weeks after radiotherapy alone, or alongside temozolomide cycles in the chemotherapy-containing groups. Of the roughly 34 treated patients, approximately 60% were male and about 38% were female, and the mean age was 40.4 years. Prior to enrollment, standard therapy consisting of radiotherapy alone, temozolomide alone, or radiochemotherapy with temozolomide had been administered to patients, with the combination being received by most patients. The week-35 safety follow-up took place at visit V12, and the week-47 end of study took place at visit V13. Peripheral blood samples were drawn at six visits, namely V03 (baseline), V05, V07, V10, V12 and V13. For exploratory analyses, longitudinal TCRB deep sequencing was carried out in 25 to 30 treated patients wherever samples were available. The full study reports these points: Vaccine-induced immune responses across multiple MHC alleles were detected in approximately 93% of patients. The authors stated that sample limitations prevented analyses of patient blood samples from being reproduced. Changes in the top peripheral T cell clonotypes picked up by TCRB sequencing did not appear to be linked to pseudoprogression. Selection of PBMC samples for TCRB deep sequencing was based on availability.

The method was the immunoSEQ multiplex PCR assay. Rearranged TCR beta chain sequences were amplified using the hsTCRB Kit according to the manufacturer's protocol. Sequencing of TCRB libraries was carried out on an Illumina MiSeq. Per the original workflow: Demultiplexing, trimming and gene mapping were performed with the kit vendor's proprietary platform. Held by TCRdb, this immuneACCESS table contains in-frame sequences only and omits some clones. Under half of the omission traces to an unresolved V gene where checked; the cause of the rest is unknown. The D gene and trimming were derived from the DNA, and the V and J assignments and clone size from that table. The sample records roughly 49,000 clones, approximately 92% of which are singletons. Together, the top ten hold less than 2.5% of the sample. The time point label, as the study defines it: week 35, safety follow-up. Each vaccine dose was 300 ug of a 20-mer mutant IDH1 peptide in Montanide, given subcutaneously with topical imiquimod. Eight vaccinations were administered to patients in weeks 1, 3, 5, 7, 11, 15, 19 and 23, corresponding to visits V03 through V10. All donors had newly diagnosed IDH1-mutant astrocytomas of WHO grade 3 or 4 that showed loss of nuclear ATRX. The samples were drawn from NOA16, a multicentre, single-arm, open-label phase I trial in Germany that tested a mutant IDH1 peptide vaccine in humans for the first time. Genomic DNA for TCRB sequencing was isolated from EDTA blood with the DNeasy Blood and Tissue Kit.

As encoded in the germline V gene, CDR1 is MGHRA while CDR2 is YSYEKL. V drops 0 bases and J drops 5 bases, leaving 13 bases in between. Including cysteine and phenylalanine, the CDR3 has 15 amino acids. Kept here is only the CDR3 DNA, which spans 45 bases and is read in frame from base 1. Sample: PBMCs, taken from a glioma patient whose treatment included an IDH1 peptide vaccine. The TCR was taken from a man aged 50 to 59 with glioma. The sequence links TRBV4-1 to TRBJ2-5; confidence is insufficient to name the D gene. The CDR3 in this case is CASSQDYGDLETQYF. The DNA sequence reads TGCGCCAGCAGCCAAGATTATGGGGATCTGGAGACCCAGTACTTC.